This is a list of T cell receptor beta chains from one sample in a study of cytomegalovirus exposure and HLA in healthy donors. Profiling relied on immunoSEQ multiplex PCR, and the TCRdb table lists in-frame clones only, not all of them. Of under 150,000 clones detected, 82% appear once; the ten largest clones hold approximately 1.2%. Sample: PBMCs. The receptors stem from a boy younger than 18 in good health and CMV-seronegative. Each CDR3 is given with its conserved first and last residue. Each record gives: J gene, V gene, clone size, D gene, CDR3 DNA, CDR3 protein. D genes are given only for firm matches. Only some rows state a clone size, as once, few, many or a class for expanded clones.

j_gene: TRBJ1-3
v_gene: TRBV10-3
abundance: few
d_gene: .
CDR3nt: TGTGCCATCAGTGAGTCCTCGCAGGGGTCGGCCGGAAACACCATATATTTT
CDR3aa: CAISESSQGSAGNTIYF

j_gene: TRBJ2-5
v_gene: TRBV2
abundance: .
d_gene: TRBD2
CDR3nt: TGTGCCAGCAGTGAAATCAGACTAGCGGGAATAGAGACCCAGTACTTC
CDR3aa: CASSEIRLAGIETQYF

j_gene: TRBJ2-2
v_gene: TRBV4-2
abundance: .
d_gene: TRBD1
CDR3nt: TGTGCCAGCAGCCCCATCGGGGACAGGGGGCAGAGCGGGGAGCTGTTTTTT
CDR3aa: CASSPIGDRGQSGELFF

j_gene: TRBJ2-1
v_gene: TRBV5-4
abundance: once
d_gene: .
CDR3nt: TGTGCCAGCAGCCAGGACTTCTCTTCCTACAATGAGCAGTTCTTC
CDR3aa: CASSQDFSSYNEQFF

j_gene: TRBJ2-7
v_gene: TRBV9
abundance: .
d_gene: .
CDR3nt: TGTGCCAGCAGCGTAGGGCAGTACCACTCCTACGAGCAGTACTTC
CDR3aa: CASSVGQYHSYEQYF

j_gene: TRBJ2-1
v_gene: TRBV9
abundance: .
d_gene: .
CDR3nt: TGTGCCAGCAGCCCGGAGGACGGTAGCAATGAGCAGTTCTTC
CDR3aa: CASSPEDGSNEQFF

j_gene: TRBJ1-2
v_gene: TRBV5-4
abundance: .
d_gene: TRBD1
CDR3nt: TGTGCCAGCAGCCCCACCCAGGGGGGACGTAGGGATGGCTACACCTTC
CDR3aa: CASSPTQGGRRDGYTF

j_gene: TRBJ2-7
v_gene: TRBV30
abundance: .
d_gene: .
CDR3nt: TGTGCCTGGGGTTATAGCGGCTACGAGCAGTACTTC
CDR3aa: CAWGYSGYEQYF

j_gene: TRBJ1-3
v_gene: TRBV2
abundance: .
d_gene: .
CDR3nt: TGTGCCAGCAGTGAATACACCCCTAGTTCTTCCTCTGGAAACACCATATATTTT
CDR3aa: CASSEYTPSSSSGNTIYF

j_gene: TRBJ2-7
v_gene: TRBV4-3
abundance: once
d_gene: .
CDR3nt: TGCGCCAGCAGCCAAGACACGGCTAGCTCCTACGAGCAGTACTTC
CDR3aa: CASSQDTASSYEQYF

j_gene: TRBJ2-7
v_gene: TRBV11-2
abundance: .
d_gene: .
CDR3nt: TGTGCCAGCAGCGCCGGACGGGGGAGCTCCTACGAGCAGTACTTC
CDR3aa: CASSAGRGSSYEQYF

j_gene: TRBJ2-7
v_gene: TRBV6-1
abundance: .
d_gene: TRBD1
CDR3nt: TGTGCCAGCAGTGAAGCTACGGGACAGAACTCACTCTTC
CDR3aa: CASSEATGQNSLF

j_gene: TRBJ2-7
v_gene: TRBV19
abundance: .
d_gene: .
CDR3nt: TGTGCCAGTAGTAGGTTTCAACAGGGAACCTACGAGCAGTACTTC
CDR3aa: CASSRFQQGTYEQYF

j_gene: TRBJ2-3
v_gene: TRBV6-5
abundance: few
d_gene: .
CDR3nt: TGTGCCAGCAGTTACGGGGGGATCACAGATACGCAGTATTTT
CDR3aa: CASSYGGITDTQYF

j_gene: TRBJ1-1
v_gene: TRBV4-2
abundance: .
d_gene: .
CDR3nt: TGTGCCAGCAGCCAAGCGAGGGAACGCACTGAAGCTTTCTTT
CDR3aa: CASSQARERTEAFF

j_gene: TRBJ2-5
v_gene: TRBV7-2
abundance: .
d_gene: .
CDR3nt: TGTGCCAGCAGCCCCGGTTCGGTTAAAGAGACCCAGTACTTC
CDR3aa: CASSPGSVKETQYF

j_gene: TRBJ2-5
v_gene: TRBV14
abundance: few
d_gene: .
CDR3nt: TGTGCCAGCAGCCAGGCCCAAGAGACCCAGTACTTC
CDR3aa: CASSQAQETQYF

j_gene: TRBJ2-3
v_gene: TRBV11-2
abundance: .
d_gene: TRBD2
CDR3nt: TGTGCCAGCAGCTTAAAGGGACTAGTGGAAGATACGCAGTATTTT
CDR3aa: CASSLKGLVEDTQYF

j_gene: TRBJ2-5
v_gene: TRBV29-1
abundance: .
d_gene: .
CDR3nt: TGCAGCGTTTTAGGGGGAGAGACCCAGTACTTC
CDR3aa: CSVLGGETQYF

j_gene: TRBJ2-3
v_gene: TRBV9
abundance: .
d_gene: TRBD2
CDR3nt: TGTGCCAGCAGCTCTCCTAGCGGGAGGCCTGATACGCAGTATTTT
CDR3aa: CASSSPSGRPDTQYF

j_gene: TRBJ2-5
v_gene: TRBV4-2
abundance: .
d_gene: .
CDR3nt: TGTGCCAGCAGCCAACGGACAGAAGAGACCCAGTACTTC
CDR3aa: CASSQRTEETQYF

j_gene: TRBJ2-3
v_gene: TRBV7-9
abundance: .
d_gene: TRBD2
CDR3nt: TGTTCCAGCAGCTCTAGCGGGAGAGGAACAGATACGCAGTATTTT
CDR3aa: CSSSSSGRGTDTQYF

j_gene: TRBJ1-1
v_gene: TRBV5-1
abundance: once
d_gene: TRBD1
CDR3nt: TGCGCCAGCACCTCCGCTCGGACAGGGACCACTGAAGCTTCCTTT
CDR3aa: CASTSARTGTTEASF

j_gene: TRBJ2-7
v_gene: TRBV2
abundance: .
d_gene: .
CDR3nt: TGTGCCAGCAGTGAGGCAGGGGCCCGGGACGAGCAGTACTTC
CDR3aa: CASSEAGARDEQYF

j_gene: TRBJ1-1
v_gene: TRBV7-8
abundance: few
d_gene: .
CDR3nt: TGTGCCAGCAGCTTAGCATACGACGGGGCTTTCTTT
CDR3aa: CASSLAYDGAFF

j_gene: TRBJ2-7
v_gene: TRBV29-1
abundance: .
d_gene: TRBD1
CDR3nt: TGCAGCGTCACGACAGGGGGAGACGAGCAGTACTTC
CDR3aa: CSVTTGGDEQYF

j_gene: TRBJ2-6
v_gene: TRBV7-8
abundance: .
d_gene: .
CDR3nt: TGTGCCAGCAGCTTTTCGAGCTCTGGGGCCAACGTCCTGACTTTC
CDR3aa: CASSFSSSGANVLTF